Below are 27 T cell receptor beta chains sequenced from a single sample in a study of blood T cell repertoires in COVID-19. Only in-frame clones appear in the TCRdb table, and some are missing; sequencing was by immunoSEQ multiplex PCR. Of about 230,000 clones detected, 86% appear once; the ten largest clones hold roughly 12%. The sequencing input was peripheral blood. These receptors all stem from a man aged 45-65 years with COVID-19, enrolled during active disease.

The rearrangement uses TRBV4-2 and TRBJ2-2, with TRBD2 matching 8 bases. CDR1 is LGHNA and CDR2 is YNFKEQ in the germline V gene. J gave up 6 bases and V 0 bases, and 3 bases lay outside the gene matches. CDR3 length: 15 amino acids. Written as DNA, the CDR3 is TGTGCCAGCAGCCAAGAGGGACTAGTTCCCGGGGAGCTGTTTTTT. Amino acids: CASSQEGLVPGELFF.

The V call is TRBV2, the J call TRBJ1-5; tentative D call: TRBD1 (5 bases). V lost 6 bases and J 4 bases, leaving 10 bases between the germline ends. The CDR3 spans 13 residues. CDR1 SNHLY and CDR2 FYNNEI come from the germline V gene. The CDR3 is CASRPGSNQPQHF. CDR3 bases: TGTGCCAGCAGACCAGGGTCAAATCAGCCCCAGCATTTT.

This clone appeared a single time. J is TRBJ1-2 and V is TRBV30, with TRBD1 matching 10 bases. CDR1 and CDR2 from the germline V gene are GTSNPN and SVGIG (reference sequence). With 8 bases clipped from V and 6 bases from J, the junction kept 9 bases outside the gene matches. This CDR3 contains 13 residues. The CDR3 here is CAGPTGGRHGYTF. The CDR3 DNA follows: TGTGCCGGACCGACAGGGGGCAGGCATGGCTACACCTTC.

This chain connects TRBV6-2 or TRBV6-3 to TRBJ2-7, with 7 bases identical to TRBD1. Germline V gene sequence: CDR1 MNHEY, CDR2 SVGEGT. CDR3 size: 16 residues. With 2 bases clipped from V and 2 bases from J, the junction kept 9 bases outside the gene matches. CDR3 amino acids: CASSYPLRGFPYEQYF. CDR3 in DNA: TGTGCCAGCAGTTACCCTCTCAGGGGGTTCCCCTACGAGCAGTACTTC.

The chain is built from TRBV19 and TRBJ1-2; possibly TRBD1 for D (6 bases). Per germline, CDR1 LNHDA and CDR2 SQIVND (reference sequence). Trimming shortened V by 7 bases and J by 0 bases, and 12 bases separated the two germline ends. The CDR3 consists of 14 residues. The CDR3 loop reads CASTRDNTNYGYTF. For the CDR3, the DNA is TGTGCCAGTACCAGGGACAATACTAACTATGGCTACACCTTC. Looking up the rest from reference TRBV19 and TRBJ1-2 gives the full variable domain: DGGITQSPKYLFRKEGQNVTLSCEQNLNHDAMYWYRQDPGQGLRLIYYSQIVNDFQKGDIAEGYSVSREKKESFPLTVTSAQKNPTAFYLCASTRDNTNYGYTFGSGTRLTVV.

This chain links TRBV9 with TRBJ1-2; 10 bases map to TRBD1. CDR1 SGDLS and CDR2 YYNGEE come from the germline V gene. V was pared by 4 bases and J by 8 bases, with 5 bases of the junction left unmatched. CDR3 length: 13 residues. CDR3 loop: CASSMTGGLGYTF. CDR3 nucleotides: TGTGCCAGCAGCATGACAGGGGGCTTAGGCTACACCTTC.

The V call is TRBV7-9, the J call TRBJ2-3; D remains ambiguous. Germline-derived CDR1 and CDR2 are SEHNR and FQNEAQ (reference sequence). Trimming shortened V by 0 bases and J by 1 base, and 5 bases separated the two germline ends. The CDR3 sequence is 14 residues long. Here the CDR3 reads CASSLALGTDTQYF. For the CDR3, the DNA is TGTGCCAGCAGCTTAGCGCTAGGCACAGATACGCAGTATTTT.

This chain links TRBV5-8 with TRBJ2-1; 11 bases line up with TRBD1. V was pared by 4 bases and J by 4 bases, with 1 base of the junction left unmatched. The CDR3 is made up of 14 amino acids. Germline V lookup: CDR1 SGHTS, CDR2 YDEGEE. CDR3 sequence reads: CASSRDRGYNEQFF. For the CDR3, the DNA is TGTGCCAGCAGCAGGGACAGGGGGTACAATGAGCAGTTCTTC.

The chain uses TRBV2 and TRBJ2-3; the D is unclear. V was trimmed by 2 bases and J by 4 bases, leaving 13 bases between them. The CDR3 extends over 15 amino acids. CDR1 SNHLY and CDR2 FYNNEI come from the germline V gene. CDR3 DNA: TGTGCCAGCAGTGAATTTATGGCTAGTGCAGATACGCAGTATTTT. This codes for CASSEFMASADTQYF.

The chain combines TRBV15 with TRBJ2-3; 16 nucleotides align to TRBD2. V was clipped by 0 bases and J by 3 bases; unmatched bases: 15. Germline V lookup: CDR1 LNHNV, CDR2 YYDKDF (reference sequence). This CDR3 region has 22 residues. The CDR3 region has the DNA TGTGCCACCAGCAGAGATGTATCCCACTTGGGGACTAGCGGGGGGGCTACAGATACGCAGTATTTT. This encodes CATSRDVSHLGTSGGATDTQYF. The whole variable domain, filled in from reference TRBV15 and TRBJ2-3, reads DAMVIQNPRYQVTQFGKPVTLSCSQTLNHNVMYWYQQKSSQAPKLLFHYYDKDFNNEADTPDNFQSRRPNTSFCFLDIRSPGLGDTAMYLCATSRDVSHLGTSGGATDTQYFGPGTRLTVL.

This clone was counted between two and nine times. The V and J genes are TRBV2 and TRBJ1-4, with a possible D match to TRBD1 (5 bases). Trimming removed 8 bases at V and 3 bases at J, with 10 bases between. Germline V gene lookup returns CDR1 SNHLY and CDR2 FYNNEI. The CDR3 contains 13 residues. Here the CDR3 DNA reads TGTGCCAGCTCCTGGGGGGCTAATGAAAAACTGTTTTTT. Translating it yields CASSWGANEKLFF.

J is TRBJ2-7 and V is TRBV5-4, with 15 nucleotides matching TRBD2. The CDR3 spans 18 residues. Trimming took 4 bases from V and 0 from J; bases not matched to a gene: 8. Germline V CDR1 and CDR2: SGHNT, YYREEE (reference sequence). The CDR3, as DNA: TGTGCCAGCAGCCCCGGACTAGCGGGGGGGATTAGCTCCTACGAGCAGTACTTC. Amino acids: CASSPGLAGGISSYEQYF. Drawing the rest from reference TRBV5-4 and TRBJ2-7, the complete variable domain is ETGVTQSPTHLIKTRGQQVTLRCSSQSGHNTVSWYQQALGQGPQFIFQYYREEENGRGNFPPRFSGLQFPNYSSELNVNALELDDSALYLCASSPGLAGGISSYEQYFGPGTRLTVT.

V usage is TRBV30 and J usage is TRBJ1-1; 7 positions agree with TRBD1. This CDR3 has 13 amino acids. CDR1 and CDR2 from the germline V gene are GTSNPN and SVGIG (reference sequence). V lost 1 base, J lost 3 bases, and 2 bases stayed unmatched. CDR3 protein: CAWSEQGDTEAFF. The CDR3 bases are TGTGCCTGGAGTGAGCAGGGGGACACTGAAGCTTTCTTT.

The chain joins TRBV15 to TRBJ1-2; weak D call: TRBD1 (6 bases). Trimming removed 2 bases at V and 8 bases at J, with 9 bases between. The CDR3 covers 12 residues. The germline V gene has CDR1 LNHNV and CDR2 YYDKDF (reference sequence). The CDR3 here is CATSRSGDGYTF. The CDR3 DNA follows: TGTGCCACCAGCAGATCAGGGGACGGCTACACCTTC.

The chain joins TRBV5-4 to TRBJ2-5; 14 positions match TRBD2. Germline V gene sequence: CDR1 SGHNT, CDR2 YYREEE (reference sequence). There are 16 residues in the CDR3. Germline trimming cut 4 bases from V and 7 bases from J; bases unmatched to any gene: 9. CDR3 residues: CASSSGTSGGLGTQYF. For the CDR3, the DNA is TGTGCCAGCAGCAGCGGGACTAGCGGGGGACTCGGGACCCAGTACTTC.

The rearrangement joins TRBV21-1 to TRBJ2-1; TRBD2, the table's D call, was not compared with the DNA. TRBV21-1 is recorded as a pseudogene. The CDR3 has 17 residues. The CDR3 coding sequence is TGTGCCAGCAGCAAACTTCCGTGGACTAGCGGGACCAATGAGCAGTTCTTC. This translates into CASSKLPWTSGTNEQFF.

The rearrangement joins TRBV27 to TRBJ2-3, with D possibly TRBD1 on 5 matching bases. V was shortened by 3 bases and J by 5 bases, with 6 bases between the two germline ends. The CDR3 is 12 residues long. The V gene's germline CDR1 is MNHEY and CDR2 SMNVEV (reference sequence). The CDR3 DNA reads as TGTGCCAGCAGTTTTCAGGGAGATACGCAGTATTTT. Amino acids: CASSFQGDTQYF.

The rearrangement links TRBV18 to TRBJ1-3; 8 nucleotides align to TRBD1. The CDR3 totals 17 residues. The germline gives CDR1 KGHSH, CDR2 LQKENI. Trimming removed 4 bases from V and 1 base from J; junction bases left unmatched: 9. The CDR3 DNA reads as TGTGCCAGCTCACGCGACAGGGGAGCGGGTTCTGGAAACACCATATATTTT. This gives the protein CASSRDRGAGSGNTIYF.

The chain uses TRBV18 and TRBJ2-2, with 8 bases matching TRBD1. The CDR3 contains 17 residues. Germline V lookup: CDR1 KGHSH, CDR2 LQKENI. Trimming removed 1 base from V and 0 bases from J; junction bases left unmatched: 4. The CDR3 DNA reads as TGTGCCAGCTCACCACGGGACAGGTTCGCGAACACCGGGGAGCTGTTTTTT. It translates to CASSPRDRFANTGELFF.

V gene TRBV6-5 combines with J gene TRBJ1-5; TRBD1 agrees at 7 bases. The CDR3 totals 14 residues. The V gene's germline CDR1 is MNHEY and CDR2 SVGAGI. Trimming at V came to 6 bases and at J to 7 bases, leaving 9 bases not matched to a gene. The CDR3 DNA follows: TGTGCCAGCAGACGACAGGGAGGCGACCAGCCCCAGCATTTT. This encodes CASRRQGGDQPQHF.

The chain uses TRBV3-1 (or the pseudogene TRBV3-2) and TRBJ1-6; D uncertain. The CDR3 length is 13 residues. V lost 0 bases and J lost 8, with 5 bases in between. Germline CDR1 is LGHDT and CDR2 is YNNKEL (reference sequence). CDR3 nucleotide sequence: TGTGCCAGCAGCCAAGATCGTTATTCACCCCTCCACTTT. Translating it yields CASSQDRYSPLHF.

The CDR3 is CASSPGLAGGLTFYTGELFF. In DNA form, the CDR3 reads TGTGCCAGCAGCCCCGGACTAGCGGGGGGCCTCACGTTCTACACCGGGGAGCTGTTTTTT. V and J are TRBV7-3 and TRBJ2-2, with 14 nucleotides matching TRBD2. The V gene's germline CDR1 is SGHTA and CDR2 FQGTGA. CDR3 length: 20 residues. With V trimmed by 5 bases and J by 3 bases, 14 bases remained unmatched.

The V gene is TRBV2, the J gene TRBJ2-7; a possible D gene is TRBD2 (5 bases). Trimming removed 5 bases from V and 0 bases from J, with 14 bases in between. This CDR3 spans 15 amino acids. The germline CDR1 and CDR2 sequences are SNHLY and FYNNEI. CDR3 in DNA: TGTGCCAGCAGTCAAGAAGCGGTGAGCTCCTACGAGCAGTACTTC. Translating it yields CASSQEAVSSYEQYF.

The chain is built from TRBV25-1 and TRBJ1-2; the match to TRBD1 covers 9 bases. CDR3 length: 16 residues. V trimming: 0 bases; J trimming: 4 bases; junction bases outside the gene matches: 6. The germline V gene encodes CDR1 MGHDK and CDR2 SYGVNS. CDR3 protein: CASSEYLSDRGYGYTF. The CDR3 DNA follows: TGTGCCAGCAGTGAATATCTTTCGGACAGGGGCTATGGCTACACCTTC.

The chain couples TRBV27 to TRBJ2-7; TRBD1 aligns across 10 bases. The length of the CDR3 is 14 residues. Trimming removed 6 bases from V and 4 bases from J; junction bases left unmatched: 6. Germline V CDR1 and CDR2: MNHEY, SMNVEV (reference sequence). The CDR3 sequence is CASRPRDRGYEQYF. CDR3 bases: TGTGCCAGCAGACCCCGGGACAGGGGTTACGAGCAGTACTTC.

V is TRBV11-1 and J is TRBJ1-1; D uncertain. Trimming shortened V by 1 base and J by 1 base, and 4 bases separated the two germline ends. The length of the CDR3 is 13 residues. Germline V gene data show CDR1 as SGHAT and CDR2 as FQDESV (reference sequence). The CDR3 protein is CASSLVRNTEAFF. CDR3 coding DNA: TGTGCCAGCAGCTTAGTGAGGAACACTGAAGCTTTCTTT.

Only a few counts were recorded for this clone. The chain employs TRBV7-8 and TRBJ2-7; TRBD1 matches at 7 bases. CDR3 length: 13 amino acids. The V and J ends lost 8 bases and 4 bases, in that order; junction bases with no gene match: 8. Germline-derived CDR1 and CDR2 are SGHVS and FQNEAQ. The CDR3 loop is CASLKGAGYEQYF. The CDR3, as DNA: TGTGCCAGCCTTAAGGGGGCGGGTTACGAGCAGTACTTC.